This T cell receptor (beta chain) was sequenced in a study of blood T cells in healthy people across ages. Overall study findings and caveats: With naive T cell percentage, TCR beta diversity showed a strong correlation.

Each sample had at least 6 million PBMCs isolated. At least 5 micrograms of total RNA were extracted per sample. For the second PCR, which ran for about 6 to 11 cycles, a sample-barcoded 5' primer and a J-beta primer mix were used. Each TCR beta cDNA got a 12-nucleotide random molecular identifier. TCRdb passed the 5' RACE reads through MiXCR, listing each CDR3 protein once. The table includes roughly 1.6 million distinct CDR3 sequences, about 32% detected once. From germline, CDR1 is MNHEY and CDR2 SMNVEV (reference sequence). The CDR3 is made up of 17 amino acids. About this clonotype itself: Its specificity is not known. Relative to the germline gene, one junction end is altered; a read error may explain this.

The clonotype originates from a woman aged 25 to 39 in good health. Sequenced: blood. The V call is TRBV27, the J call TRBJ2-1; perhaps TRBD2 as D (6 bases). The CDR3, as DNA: TGTGCCAGCAGTTTCTTACCGACTAGAAGCTCCTGCAATGAGCAGTTCTTC. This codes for CASSFLPTRSSCNEQFF.